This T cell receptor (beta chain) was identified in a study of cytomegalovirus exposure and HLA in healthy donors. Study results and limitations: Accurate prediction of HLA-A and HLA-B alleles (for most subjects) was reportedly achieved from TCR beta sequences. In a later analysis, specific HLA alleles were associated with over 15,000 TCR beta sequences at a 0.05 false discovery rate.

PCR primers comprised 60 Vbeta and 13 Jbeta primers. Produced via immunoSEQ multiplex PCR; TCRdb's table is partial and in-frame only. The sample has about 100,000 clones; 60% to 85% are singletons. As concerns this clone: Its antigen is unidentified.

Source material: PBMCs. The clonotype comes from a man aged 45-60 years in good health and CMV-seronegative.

The CDR3 DNA reads as TGTGCCAGCAGCTGGGGACAGGTTGAGGGTTCACCCCTCCACTTT. Its translation is CASSWGQVEGSPLHF. The V and J genes are TRBV7-9 and TRBJ1-6; 8 nucleotides align to TRBD1. This CDR3 has 15 residues. CDR1 is SEHNR, CDR2 FQNEAQ, per germline (reference sequence). V trimming: 4 bases; J trimming: 9 bases; junction bases outside the gene matches: 8.